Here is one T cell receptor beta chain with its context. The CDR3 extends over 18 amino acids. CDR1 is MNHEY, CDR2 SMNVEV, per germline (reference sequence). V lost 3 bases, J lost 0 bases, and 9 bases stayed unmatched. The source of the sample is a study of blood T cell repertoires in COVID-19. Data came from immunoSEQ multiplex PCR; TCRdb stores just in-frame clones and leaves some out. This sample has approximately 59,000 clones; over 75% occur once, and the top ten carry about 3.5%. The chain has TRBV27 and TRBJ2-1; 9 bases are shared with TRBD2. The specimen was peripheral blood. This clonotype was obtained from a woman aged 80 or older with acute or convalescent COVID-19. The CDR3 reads CASSLAGIAGVSYNEQFF. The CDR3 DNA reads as TGTGCCAGCAGTTTGGCGGGCATAGCGGGAGTCTCCTACAATGAGCAGTTCTTC.